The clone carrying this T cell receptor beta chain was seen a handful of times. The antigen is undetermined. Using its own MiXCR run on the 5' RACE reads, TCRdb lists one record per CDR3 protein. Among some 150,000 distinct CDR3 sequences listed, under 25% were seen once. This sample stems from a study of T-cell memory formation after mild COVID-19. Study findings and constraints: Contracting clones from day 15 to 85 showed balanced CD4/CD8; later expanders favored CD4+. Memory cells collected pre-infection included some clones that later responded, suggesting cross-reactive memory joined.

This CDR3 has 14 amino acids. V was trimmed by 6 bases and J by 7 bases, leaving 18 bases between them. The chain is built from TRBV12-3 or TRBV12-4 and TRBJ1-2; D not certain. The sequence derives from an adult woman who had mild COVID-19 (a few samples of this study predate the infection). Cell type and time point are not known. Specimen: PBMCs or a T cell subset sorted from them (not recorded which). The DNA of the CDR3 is TGTGCCAGCAGCTGGATAGGCGGGCGCGGTGGCTACACCTTC. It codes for CASSWIGGRGGYTF.